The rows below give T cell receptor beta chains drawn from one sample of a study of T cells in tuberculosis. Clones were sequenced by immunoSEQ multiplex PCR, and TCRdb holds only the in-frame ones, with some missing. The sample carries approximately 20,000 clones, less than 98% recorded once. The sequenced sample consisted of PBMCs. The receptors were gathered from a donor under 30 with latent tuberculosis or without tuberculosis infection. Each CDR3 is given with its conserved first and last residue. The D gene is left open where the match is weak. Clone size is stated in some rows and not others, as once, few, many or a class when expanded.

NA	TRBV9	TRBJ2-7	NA	TGTGCCAGCAGCGTTGGGGCCAACTACGAGCAGTACTTC	CASSVGANYEQYF
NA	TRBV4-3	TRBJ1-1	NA	TGCGCCAGCAGCCAAGATATGGAGAATATGAACACTGAAGCTTTCTTT	CASSQDMENMNTEAFF
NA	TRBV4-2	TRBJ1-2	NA	TGTGCCAGCAGCCAAGACGGGGGCTATGGCTACACCTTC	CASSQDGGYGYTF
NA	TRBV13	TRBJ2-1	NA	TGTGCCAGCAGCTTAATGTTGGCGGTTGAGCAGTTCTTC	CASSLMLAVEQFF
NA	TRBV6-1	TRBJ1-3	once	TGTGCCAGCAGTGAAAATCGGTTATCTTATACTTCTGGAAACACCATATATTTT	CASSENRLSYTSGNTIYF
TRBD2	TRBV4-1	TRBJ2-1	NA	TGCGCCAGCAGCCTGACTAGCGGGGTTTACAATGAGCAGTTCTTC	CASSLTSGVYNEQFF
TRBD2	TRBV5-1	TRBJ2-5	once	TGCGCCAGCAGCTACAGCGGGGGGGCGGGAGAGACCCAGTACTTC	CASSYSGGAGETQYF
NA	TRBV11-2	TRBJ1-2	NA	TGTGCCAGCAGCCCCGTGTCGGGCTATGGCTACACCTTC	CASSPVSGYGYTF
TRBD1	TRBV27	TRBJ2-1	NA	TGTGCCAGCAGATTCGACAGGGGGAGGTACAATGAGCAGTTCTTC	CASRFDRGRYNEQFF
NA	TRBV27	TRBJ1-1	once	TGTGCAGTTCTTAGGGGCAATGAAGCTTTCTTT	CAVLRGNEAFF
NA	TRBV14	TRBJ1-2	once	TGTGCCAGCAGCCAAGTAGGGAGCGGTGGCTACACCTTC	CASSQVGSGGYTF
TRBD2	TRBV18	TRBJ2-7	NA	TGTGCCAGCTCACCCGCAGCGGGGGAGCTTGAGCAGTACTTC	CASSPAAGELEQYF
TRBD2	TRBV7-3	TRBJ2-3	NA	TGTGCCAGCAGCTTAACGACTAGCGGTACGCAGTATTTT	CASSLTTSGTQYF
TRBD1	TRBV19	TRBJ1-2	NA	TGTGCCAGTTCAACGAACGGGGACAGGTCTTATGGCTACACCTTC	CASSTNGDRSYGYTF
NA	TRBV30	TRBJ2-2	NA	TGTGCCTGGACTAAGTACCCCCCCGCGAACACCGGGGAGCTGTTTTTT	CAWTKYPPANTGELFF
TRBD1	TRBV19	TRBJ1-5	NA	TGTGCCAGTTGGAGGGGGCCCTATCAGCCCCAGCATTTT	CASWRGPYQPQHF
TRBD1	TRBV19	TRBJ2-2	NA	TGTGCCAGTAGTCAAGGACAGGGGACTACCGGGGAGCTGTTTTTT	CASSQGQGTTGELFF
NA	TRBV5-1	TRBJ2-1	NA	TGCGCCAGCAGCGACCGGGACTTTCTCTCGCGTGAGCAGTTCTTC	CASSDRDFLSREQFF
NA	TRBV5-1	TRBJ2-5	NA	TGCGCCAGCAGCTTGGAAACAGTCCCCGTCCGGGAGACCCAGTACTTC	CASSLETVPVRETQYF
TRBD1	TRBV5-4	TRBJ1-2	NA	TGTGCCAGCAGCTTGGATCCGGGACAGGGGAACTATGGCTACACCTTC	CASSLDPGQGNYGYTF
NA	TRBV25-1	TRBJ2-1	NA	TGTGCCAGCGGGATAGGGGATGGTTTGTTTTACAATGAGCAGTTCTTC	CASGIGDGLFYNEQFF
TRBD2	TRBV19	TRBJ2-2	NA	TGTGCCAGTAGTATTCTAGCGGGGAGCACCGGGGAGCTGTTTTTT	CASSILAGSTGELFF
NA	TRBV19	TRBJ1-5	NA	TGTGTCACCTCCCCATGGAAAATCCAACGCCCAAGAGCGAATAGCAATCAGCCCCAGCATTTT	CVTSPWKIQRPRANSNQPQHF
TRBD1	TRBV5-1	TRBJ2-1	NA	TGCGCCAGCAGCTTTGGGACAGGAGGCCCCAATGAGCAGTTCTTC	CASSFGTGGPNEQFF
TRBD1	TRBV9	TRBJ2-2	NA	TGTGCCAGCAGCGTAGAAAGCAGGGGGCTCGGGGAGCTGTTTTTT	CASSVESRGLGELFF
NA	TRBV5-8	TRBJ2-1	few	TGTGCCAGCAGCTGGGGGCGGGGGACACCCCCGATGGATGAGCAGTTCTTC	CASSWGRGTPPMDEQFF
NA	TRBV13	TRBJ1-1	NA	TGTGCCAGCAGCTTAGGCTGGGGAGACACTGAAGCTTTCTTT	CASSLGWGDTEAFF
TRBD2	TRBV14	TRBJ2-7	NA	TGTGCCAGCAGCCAAGATTTCGCCGGGACTAGCGGGAGATCAGAGGCCTACGAGCAGTACTTC	CASSQDFAGTSGRSEAYEQYF
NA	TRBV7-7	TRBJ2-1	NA	TGTGCCAGCAGCTCCCGGGATTCGGATGAGCAGTTCTTC	CASSSRDSDEQFF
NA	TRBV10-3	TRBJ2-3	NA	TGTGCCATCACCGAGGGCTACCCCACAGATACGCAGTATTTT	CAITEGYPTDTQYF
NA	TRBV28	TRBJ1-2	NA	TGTGCCAGCAGTTTATTCAGGGGCTATGGCTACACCTTC	CASSLFRGYGYTF
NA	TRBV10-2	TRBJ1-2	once	TGCGCCAGCAGTGTTATCAGGGAATATGGTAGCTACACCTTC	CASSVIREYGSYTF
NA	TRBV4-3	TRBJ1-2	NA	TGCGCCAGCAGCCAGCAAAGCAACTATGGCTACACCTTC	CASSQQSNYGYTF
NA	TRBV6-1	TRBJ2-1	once	TGTGCCAGCCCTAAAGATAGCGTCACCTACAATGAGCAGTTCTTC	CASPKDSVTYNEQFF
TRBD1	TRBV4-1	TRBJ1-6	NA	TGCGCCAGCAGCCTCTCAATGAGGACAGGGGCGGCACCCCTCCACTTT	CASSLSMRTGAAPLHF
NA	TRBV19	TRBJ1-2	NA	TGTGCCAGTAGTATTGTTCAGGGGCTTGGAGATGTCGGCTACACCTTC	CASSIVQGLGDVGYTF
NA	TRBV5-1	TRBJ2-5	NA	TGCGCCAGCAGCTTCCCGGGGGAGACCCAGTACTTC	CASSFPGETQYF
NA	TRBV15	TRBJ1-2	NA	TGTGCCACCAGCAGAGAAACAGGGCCCGCCTATGGCTACACCTTC	CATSRETGPAYGYTF
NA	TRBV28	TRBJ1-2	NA	TGTGCCAGCAGTCCGAGCCACTCCAGGGCCTATGGCTACACCTTC	CASSPSHSRAYGYTF
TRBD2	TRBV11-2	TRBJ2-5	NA	TGTGCCAGCAGCTTAGTTGGAGCGGGGGCCTTGGGGGAGACCCAGTACTTC	CASSLVGAGALGETQYF
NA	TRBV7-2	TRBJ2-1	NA	TGTGCCAGCGAGCCCCGCTTCGGGTACAATGAGCAGTTCTTC	CASEPRFGYNEQFF
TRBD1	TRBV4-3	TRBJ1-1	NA	TGCGCCAGCAGCGAGGACAGGGATAGGAACACTGAAGCTTTCTTT	CASSEDRDRNTEAFF
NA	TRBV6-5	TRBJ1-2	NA	TGTGCCAGCAGTTACCGCCAGGGGAGTGGCTACACCTTC	CASSYRQGSGYTF
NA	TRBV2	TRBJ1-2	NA	TGTGCCAGCAGTACCGACAGTGCTACTCAGACTGGCTATGGCTACACCTTC	CASSTDSATQTGYGYTF
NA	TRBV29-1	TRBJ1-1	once	TGCAGCGTTGAAGAGTTGACTTCAGAAGCTTTCTTT	CSVEELTSEAFF